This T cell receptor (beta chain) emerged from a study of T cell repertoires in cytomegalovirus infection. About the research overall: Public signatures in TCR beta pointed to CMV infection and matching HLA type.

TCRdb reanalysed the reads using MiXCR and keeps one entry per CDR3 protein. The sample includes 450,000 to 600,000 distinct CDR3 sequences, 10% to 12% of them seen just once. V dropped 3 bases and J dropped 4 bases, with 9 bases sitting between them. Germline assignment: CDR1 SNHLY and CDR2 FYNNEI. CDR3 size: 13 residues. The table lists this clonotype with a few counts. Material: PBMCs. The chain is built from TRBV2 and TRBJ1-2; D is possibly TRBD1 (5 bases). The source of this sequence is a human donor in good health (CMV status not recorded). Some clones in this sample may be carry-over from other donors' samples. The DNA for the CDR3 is TGTGCCAGCAGTGATCAGGGCCCCTATGGCTACACCTTC. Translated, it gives CASSDQGPYGYTF.